The entry below gives a single TCR beta chain sequence along with its context. Its specific antigen is unknown. No base quality values were provided; no much bigger clone lies one nucleotide off. The immunoSEQ Assay, a bias-controlled multiplex PCR, was used to amplify TCRbeta CDR3 regions from genomic DNA. As for the original processing: Nucleated cell counts per sample were estimated from amplification of reference gene primers within the assay. Sequence reads were collapsed and filtered to measure the absolute abundance of every unique TCRbeta CDR3 rearrangement. For each sample, productive Simpson clonality was calculated by taking the square root of Simpson's diversity index across productive rearrangements. TCRdb obtained this table from immuneACCESS and retained in-frame rearrangements with V and J assigned. These tables miss some clones; where compared with another copy, unresolved V genes account for less than half of the shortfall, and the remainder is unexplained. That table furnishes V, J and clone size, whereas the DNA furnished D and trimming. This sample has fewer than 100,000 clones in its table, and roughly 90% of those were observed once. About 7% of the sample goes to the ten largest clones.

Each collaborating institution followed its own protocols to collect whole blood in K2EDTA tubes. For TCRbeta analysis, collaborators shipped samples in one of three forms: frozen whole blood, isolated PBMCs, or DNA extracted from either of those sample types. This entry belongs to a study of blood T cell repertoires in COVID-19 (dated by TCRdb to the early 2020s). For the wider study: The collaborator samples originated in the United States, Italy and Spain and spanned the acute and convalescent phases of COVID-19. The repertoires were released in a freely available public database intended as a resource for research on the immune response to SARS-CoV-2. Subjects who had been exposed to COVID-19, were actively infected with it, or had recovered from it provided the deeply sampled blood TCRbeta repertoires that made up the dataset. The sample metadata nearly always contained a de-identified subject ID, COVID-19 status, age in years and sex. The material from the prospective study consisted of cDNA or gDNA derived from T cells, B-cell-depleted T cells, or PBMCs. The samples were drawn from two sources: the first 160 participants of the ongoing ImmuneRACE study, and 1,254 subjects contributed by 6 global collaborators. Where available, HLA class I and class II types were obtained from metadata supplied by the sample provider rather than from assay-based typing.

Reading from cysteine to phenylalanine, the CDR3 counts 11 amino acids. The sequence is cut down to CDR3 DNA, 33 bases in frame from base 1. Trimming removed 7 bases from V and 5 bases from J, leaving 11 bases between the germline ends. The germline V gene gives CDR1 as SQVTM and CDR2 as ANQGSEA. The full study reports these points: The amount of clinical and demographic metadata varied by source and participant and was provided uncurated.

Material for sequencing was peripheral blood. The TCR originated in a man aged 55 to 70 with acute or convalescent COVID-19. The V and J genes are TRBV29-1 and TRBJ2-5; the D gene is possibly TRBD1, with 6 bases matching. The bases are TGCAGCGCAGTAACAGGGGAGACCCAGTACTTC. It codes for CSAVTGETQYF.